The rows below give T cell receptor beta chains drawn from one sample of a study of blood T cell repertoires in COVID-19. Assay: immunoSEQ multiplex PCR; the TCRdb copy retains only in-frame clones and omits some. Of roughly 140,000 clones listed, roughly 72% are singletons. What was sequenced was peripheral blood. These TCRs come from a woman aged 80 or over with acute or convalescent COVID-19. Each CDR3 is given with its conserved first and last residue.

v_gene | CDR3aa
TRBV2 | CASSEGQGNQPQHF
TRBV10-3 | CAIRPGLAGERTAYNEQFF
TRBV5-6 | CASSSWGSGGASTDTQYF
TRBV7-9 | CASSLARQGIGDYGYTF
TRBV5-6 | CASSLGQPISGNTIYF
TRBV5-1 | CASSGTEMNTEAFF
TRBV6-5 | CASSGSSGANVLTF
TRBV19 | CASSRQDPVNPAYEQYF
TRBV29-1 | CSVIPGLAGRQETQYF
TRBV19 | CASRRYLADLGDEQFF
TRBV3-1/TRBV3-2 | CASSQESGTGSYGYTF
TRBV5-1 | CASSPSAGLDTQYF
TRBV18 | CASSPTRPRETQYF
TRBV24-1 | CATSEPDSLSTQYF
TRBV15 | CATRRRGGTGNTIYF
TRBV7-9 | CASSLIPGVGQGDDEQFF
TRBV11-2 | CASSLRVGVSYNEQFF
TRBV6-5 | CASSSGRTNEKLFF
TRBV5-1 | CASSTGQTLLNSPLHF
TRBV5-1 | CASSPGGGQGQNEQFF
TRBV7-8 | CASSQGDVGNTEAFF
TRBV30 | CAWSKRRTTIYEQYF
TRBV2 | CASWTAPMNTEAFF
TRBV19 | CASSIAEQPPYEQYF
TRBV19 | CASSLERGGRETQYF
TRBV6-6 | CASSYSGTGGQPQHF
TRBV5-1 | CASSLTGTLMNTEAFF
TRBV25-1 | CASSGQGLETQYF
TRBV5-1 | CASSGRGPNNEKLFF
TRBV2 | CASSGERFNSPLHF
TRBV27 | CASSPSGLAGFSTDTQYF
TRBV5-1 | CASSSGQGASGTGELFF
TRBV5-8 | CASSLTNRNTEAFF
TRBV5-8 | CASSLPGHAPNYGYTF
TRBV2 | CASGGSGGAGNQPQHF
TRBV30 | CAWSVSSSGNTIYF
TRBV7-9 | CASSSPGDLTQHF
TRBV6-2/TRBV6-3 | CASSYFNRVYNEQFF